This T cell receptor (beta chain) originates from a study of cytomegalovirus exposure and HLA in healthy donors. V dropped 4 bases and J dropped 1 base, with 9 bases sitting between them. CDR3 length: 14 residues. From germline, CDR1 is LNHDA and CDR2 SQIVND (reference sequence). The PCR ran on 60 Vbeta and 13 Jbeta primers. Profiling relied on immunoSEQ multiplex PCR, and the TCRdb table lists in-frame clones only, not all of them. The sample records over 150,000 clones, approximately 80% being singletons. The chain links TRBV19 to TRBJ2-3; possible D gene TRBD2, 5 bases. What was sequenced was PBMCs. The TCR sequence derives from a boy aged 5-17 years in good health and CMV-seronegative. The CDR3 DNA sequence: TGTGCCAGTAGTAACCGGGGTGGCACAGATACGCAGTATTTT. Its translation is CASSNRGGTDTQYF.